This T cell receptor beta chain came from a study of blood T cells in healthy people across ages. Whole-study results and caveats: A conclusive naive versus antigen-experienced comparison was prevented by the unsorted PBMCs. It was the long-lived donors that had more naive CD4+ cells and higher diversity than aged donors.

PCR was performed a second time for about 7 to 11 cycles using a sample-barcoded 5' primer and a J-beta primer mix. A template-switch adaptor containing 12 random nucleotides labeled each cDNA molecule. TCRdb used MiXCR to reprocess the 5' RACE reads, holding one entry per CDR3 protein. The table has around 400,000 distinct CDR3 sequences, more than 45% seen once. Per the germline V gene, CDR1 is SGDLS and CDR2 is YYNGEE. CDR3 length: 15 amino acids. Trimming shortened V by 3 bases and J by 0 bases, and 10 bases separated the two germline ends. Turning to this clonotype: Antigen unknown.

The TCR sequence derives from a man aged 55 to 70 in good health. This rearrangement joins TRBV9 to TRBJ1-5; D gene ambiguous. The sequenced material came from blood. The CDR3 sequence: CASSANGDSNQPQHF. Here the CDR3 DNA reads TGTGCCAGCAGCGCGAACGGTGATAGCAATCAGCCCCAGCATTTT. The variable domain in full, completed from reference TRBV9 and TRBJ1-5, reads DSGVTQTPKHLITATGQRVTLRCSPRSGDLSVYWYQQSLDQGLQFLIQYYNGEERAKGNILERFSAQQFPDLHSELNLSSLELGDSALYFCASSANGDSNQPQHFGDGTRLSIL.